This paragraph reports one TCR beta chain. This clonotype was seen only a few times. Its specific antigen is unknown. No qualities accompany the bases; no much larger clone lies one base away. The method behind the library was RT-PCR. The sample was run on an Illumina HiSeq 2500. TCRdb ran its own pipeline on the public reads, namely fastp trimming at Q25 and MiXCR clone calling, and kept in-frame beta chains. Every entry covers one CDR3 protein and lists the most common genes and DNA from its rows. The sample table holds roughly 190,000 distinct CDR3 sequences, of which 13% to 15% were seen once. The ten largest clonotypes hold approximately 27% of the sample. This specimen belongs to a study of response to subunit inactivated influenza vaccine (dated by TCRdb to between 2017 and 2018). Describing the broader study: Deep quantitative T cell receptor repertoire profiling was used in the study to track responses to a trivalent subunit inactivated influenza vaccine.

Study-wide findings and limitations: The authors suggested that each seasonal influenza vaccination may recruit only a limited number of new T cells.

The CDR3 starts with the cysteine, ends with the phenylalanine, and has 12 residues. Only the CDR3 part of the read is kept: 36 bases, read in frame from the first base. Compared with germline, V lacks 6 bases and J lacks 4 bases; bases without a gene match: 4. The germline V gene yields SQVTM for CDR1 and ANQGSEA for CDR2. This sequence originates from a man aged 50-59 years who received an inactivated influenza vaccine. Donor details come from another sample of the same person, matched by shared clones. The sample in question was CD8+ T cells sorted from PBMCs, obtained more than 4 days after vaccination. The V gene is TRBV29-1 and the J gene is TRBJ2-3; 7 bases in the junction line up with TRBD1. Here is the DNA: TGCAGCGTCGACAGGGAGCCAGATACGCAGTATTTT. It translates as CSVDREPDTQYF.